These T cell receptor beta chains were read from a single sample in a study of post-analysis software for immune sequencing data. TCRdb reprocessed the PCR reads via MiXCR and lists one record per CDR3 protein. The repertoire holds fewer than 850,000 distinct CDR3 sequences, 30% seen once, with about 0.5% in the top ten. Specimen: blood. These receptors were taken from a girl between 5 and 17 years old with multiple sclerosis. CDR3s include the opening cysteine and the closing phenylalanine or tryptophan. The order of the fields is clone size, CDR3 length, V gene, D gene, CDR3 protein. A D gene is named only where the DNA matches it firmly. The size of a clone is reported for some rows only, either as once, few or many, or as a class for expanded clones.

once,15,TRBV2,TRBD1,CASRPGTGSSYEQYF
NA,15,TRBV9,TRBD2,CASSAGLATLGEQYF
NA,16,TRBV7-2,TRBD1,CACSPPGTGKGSEQYF
few,13,TRBV2,NA,CASSEVMNTEAFF
NA,13,TRBV27,NA,CASSHRLRETQYF
NA,13,TRBV27,NA,CASRRPGAGELFF
NA,16,TRBV20-1,TRBD1,CSARDRQTGSMYGYTF
NA,15,TRBV5-1,TRBD2,CASNGSGDRTDTQYF
NA,16,TRBV20-1,NA,CSARGVTVDSYNEQFF
NA,15,TRBV11-2,NA,CASSLVQGRGTEAFF
NA,14,TRBV20-1,TRBD1,CSARVGQGMQPQHF
many,11,TRBV20-1,NA,CSARGGYEQYF
few,17,TRBV7-2,NA,CASSLDNLGLLAPGPFF
few,17,TRBV20-1,NA,CSASPPYGGPGANVLTF
NA,15,TRBV7-2,NA,CASSLDDGGPGEQYF
NA,13,TRBV20-1,TRBD1,CSASQGDQRTQFF
few,15,TRBV7-2,TRBD2,CASSVEAGGGDTQYF
NA,16,TRBV7-2,NA,CASSLVRSDGTDTQYF
NA,16,TRBV24-1,NA,CATSDLGVRGTGELFF
NA,14,TRBV5-6,NA,CASSLMGSSREQYF
few,12,TRBV20-1,NA,CSASPNNQPQHF
NA,15,TRBV20-1,NA,CSARGPRGGRNEQFF
NA,14,TRBV20-1,NA,CSAREPLPVGEQYF
NA,17,TRBV4-2,TRBD2,CASSQGPWTSGDNEQFF
NA,18,TRBV18,NA,CASSTKPASWAMNTEAFF
NA,17,TRBV7-7,NA,CASSLEGVAVPGETQYF
NA,13,TRBV29-1,NA,CSVRKSSYNEQFF
many,15,TRBV29-1,TRBD2,CSVEEGLAGGVRGFF
NA,16,TRBV2,TRBD1,CASDKRDSLANYGYTF
NA,13,TRBV9,NA,CASSVGAGAGQYF
many,16,TRBV10-3,TRBD1,CAIGSRRTGTQETQYF
NA,14,TRBV7-8,NA,CASSSGQTWYEQYF
NA,16,TRBV20-1,TRBD1,CSASGQGASGDQPQHF
many,14,TRBV20-1,NA,CSAKSFETLYEQYF
NA,16,TRBV4-1,TRBD1,CASSHGPDRGQKPQHF
NA,17,TRBV5-1,NA,CASSLEGRPVSTDTQYF
NA,15,TRBV18,NA,CASSDSATGANVLTF
NA,17,TRBV29-1,NA,CSVELSRTVVQGETQYF
NA,17,TRBV6-6,TRBD2,CASSKPASGRGADTQYF
NA,16,TRBV2,NA,CASSGIIPRDADTQYF
few,18,TRBV6-2/TRBV6-3,TRBD2,CASSYPLLTSGRSYEQYF
NA,12,TRBV12-3/TRBV12-4,NA,CASSFFVDTQYF
NA,17,TRBV4-1,NA,CASSQEEAGLNTDTQYF
NA,13,TRBV6-5,TRBD1,CATLRDRGEKAFF
few,14,TRBV7-2,NA,CASSLGLAIETQYF
NA,15,TRBV5-1,NA,CASSLDRVGPNEQFF
few,14,TRBV10-3,TRBD1,CAISVGQSATEAFF
NA,15,TRBV4-3,NA,CASSPTAGRTLGYTF
NA,16,TRBV30,TRBD2,CAWSRPGLADNNEQFF
few,19,TRBV7-2,NA,CASSIYLCSVESIWVGYTF
few,15,TRBV12-3/TRBV12-4,NA,CASSLFGEPGETQYF
few,11,TRBV29-1,NA,CSSTRVDEQYF
NA,15,TRBV4-1,NA,CASSQEGAISTEAFF
few,13,TRBV5-1,NA,CASSFKGNNGYTF
few,14,TRBV7-9,NA,CASALGGVTEKLFF